This T cell receptor beta chain appears in the sequencing data of a study of cytomegalovirus exposure and HLA in healthy donors (dated by TCRdb to the late 2010s). Notes on the research overall: In an earlier analysis of 450 to 750 of the donors, 276 Gb of sequence data and some 100 million unique TCR beta sequences from about 190 million T cells were reported. Roughly 290 gigabases of sequencing data and 91 million or so unique TCR sequences made up an early release that covered fewer than 650 HLA-typed donors. Of the 350 to 450 genotyped donors, 65% to 90% were placed in the genetic ancestry cluster associated with self-reported Caucasian donors. The study aimed to test whether cataloging public T cell receptors could reveal signatures of past pathogen exposure. The study profiled the T cell repertoires of hundreds of subjects by immunosequencing and related them to cytomegalovirus serostatus. In addition to the first cohort of 666 subjects, a separate validation cohort of approximately 130 different subjects was used. To predict cytomegalovirus infection status, the study brought together high-throughput TCR immunosequencing, statistical association of individual TCRs with disease status, and machine learning. To study patterns of TCR occurrence, a later analysis re-analyzed previously published TCR beta repertoires from 550 to 800 donors and added high-resolution HLA genotyping. Rather than using new phenotypic data, the later analysis identified candidate immune exposures from TCR beta sequences and from how often those sequences occurred across donors. An earlier analysis of some 500 of the donors applied high-throughput TCR beta sequencing to assess whether each TCR beta V gene segment acted as functional or pseudogenic. Donor age, sex, ethnicity and CMV serostatus were compiled together with the repertoire data. A later genetic analysis took genome-wide SNP genotypes for about 60% of the roughly 670 donors and used that subset as a discovery cohort. Every repertoire in the discovery cohort had been generated on one and the same sequencing platform. Both class I and class II loci were covered by HLA typing, at four-digit resolution. Typing coverage varied by locus: about 620-640 donors for A, B, C, DRB1 and DQB1; 522 for DQA1; approximately 610 for DPA1; roughly 450 for DPB1. Roughly five DR-DQ haplotypes were treated as single units for association and clustering because of strong linkage in the cohort. On average, roughly 240,000 unique TCR beta nucleotide sequences were sequenced per donor among some 430 genotyped donors of the cohort, with around 19% of those sequences being non-productive. Study-level results and caveats: The 87-base-pair reads could not distinguish some IMGT-functional V segments, including TRBV6-2 and TRBV6-3, so those segments were excluded. In this cohort, only TCR beta chains were sequenced, and detectable features were limited by the absence of alpha or paired-chain data. A later analysis found that HLA-associated TCR beta chains were more clonally expanded and had lower generation probabilities than equally common non-associated chains. An association between a missense DCLRE1C variant and V-gene and J-gene trimming of TCR beta chains was found in a later genetic analysis and replicated in an independent cohort. In a later analysis, about 16,000 TCR beta sequences were associated with specific HLA alleles at a false discovery rate of 0.05. While some public TCRs were present in many individuals, most TCR sequences turned up only very rarely across donors. Presence/absence analyses assumed roughly uniform sequencing depth across donors, an assumption that may not hold. A cluster of highly shared sequence variants was judged likely to represent a technical artifact of the sequencing pipeline. A few of the identified cytomegalovirus-associated TCR beta chains were confirmed in vitro to be specific for cytomegalovirus antigens. In both the original and validation cohorts, the classifier was reported to diagnose cytomegalovirus status with high specificity and sensitivity. Linkage disequilibrium might explain the correlated functional status among segregating V segments, but an unknown experimental factor could not be ruled out. A further reported finding was that TCR beta sequences accurately predicted the HLA-A and HLA-B alleles for most subjects in the first cohort. Because some donors lacked HLA typing at each locus, the association tests relied only on the typed subset. CMV serostatus was the only immune exposure information available for the cohort. Several of the top co-occurrence clusters appeared to be linked to parvovirus B19, influenza, CMV and Epstein-Barr virus, according to a later analysis. In a later analysis, TCR association rates were found to vary across HLA loci, with the most associated TCRs seen for DRB1 alleles and the fewest for HLA-C alleles. Strong co-occurrence of HLA alleles, especially DR and DQ, made assigning TCR associations to individual alleles difficult. Broadly in line with IMGT annotations, most TCR beta V segments showed up in productive rearrangements about 87% or about 30% of the time in an earlier analysis of 587 of the donors. Most CMV-associated TCR beta chains appeared to be HLA-restricted in a later analysis, and the HLA associations seemed to be driven largely by CMV exposure. A later genetic analysis reported fewer N-insertions in productive TCRs among donors in an Asian-associated ancestry cluster than the roughly 720-donor mean. In the study, roughly 160 TCR beta chains were listed as associated with cytomegalovirus. The authors suggested that the approach could potentially be generalized to other disease states and immunological phenotypes. Because counts were too low, 15 to 20 rarely observed V segments, including chromosome 9 orphons, were excluded from the earlier analysis of fewer than 650 of the donors.

The cohort comprised some 730 healthy bone marrow donors. Cohort members were all nominally healthy when sampled, although unrecorded immune exposures were likely present. The donor tested CMV seropositive, placing the donor among the 290 or so seropositive members of the cohort. Each donor provided a peripheral blood sample, and peripheral blood mononuclear cells were used for TCR beta sequencing. The Qiagen DNeasy Blood Extraction Kit was used to extract genomic DNA from the blood cell samples. Library preparation employed the immunoSEQ multiplex PCR assay. The multiplex PCR relied on a mix of 60 forward primers for TCR Vbeta segments and 13 reverse primers for TCR Jbeta segments. The CDR3 region of rearranged TCR beta genes was amplified from genomic DNA with a multiplex PCR assay. The amplified TCR beta libraries were sequenced on the Illumina HiSeq System as 87-base-pair reads. In the authors' own workflow: A later analysis counted 65 million to 90 million unique TCR beta chains across the 666 repertoires, and roughly 9.9 million of these chains were shared by at least two donors. Raw reads were error-corrected and collapsed into unique sequences by a nearest-neighbor algorithm in which closely related sequences were merged to remove PCR and sequencing errors. Alignment of CDR3 sequences to IMGT reference sequences was used to assign V, D and J gene segments. For a sequence to be retained, at least a six-nucleotide match to both a V gene segment and a J gene segment was required. Rearrangements were called productive when the CDR3 lacked stop codons and stayed in frame with V and J; all others were non-productive. Following IMGT convention, CDR3 was defined as the stretch from the second conserved V-encoded cysteine to the conserved J-encoded phenylalanine. Sequences without an unambiguous match to a single V gene segment were excluded from the earlier analysis of approximately 560 of the donors. An earlier analysis of several hundred of the donors called V segments functional above 56.7% productive rearrangements and segregating when the between-donor standard deviation exceeded 5%. A statistical classification framework was built for diagnosing cytomegalovirus status from the catalog of TCR beta chain sequences. V and J gene assignment, in a later analysis, came from comparing TCR nucleotide sequences with IMGT/GENE-DB human TR gene sequences. A later analysis assigned CDR3 sequences and most-parsimonious VDJ recombination scenarios with the TCRdist pipeline. In a later analysis, each TCR beta chain was defined by its CDR3 amino acid sequence together with its V-gene family, and reads without a unique V-gene family were excluded. In a later analysis, nearly 600 highly shared, low-generation-probability nucleotide sequences were removed to address suspected cross-contamination and a sequencing artifact. For each public chain, a later analysis derived a clonal expansion index from normalized ranks of inferred template counts within each repertoire. Generation probabilities in a later analysis came from a VDJ recombination model fitted to out-of-frame rearrangements, and those results were checked against IGoR. In a later analysis, hypergeometric tests were used to score TCR-TCR, TCR-HLA and TCR-CMV co-occurrence, with a repertoire-size bias correction applied to TCR pairs. A later analysis estimated false discovery rates by permuting HLA or CMV assignments 20 times. In a later analysis, co-occurring TCRs were grouped with DBSCAN, and TCRdist sequence similarity was added when clustering was performed within HLA-allele-positive subsets. Repertoires with fewer than 30,000 or more than 120,000 public chains, plus five repertoires with anomalous nucleotide sharing, were excluded from co-occurrence clustering. Imported from immuneACCESS, the table was reduced by TCRdb to in-frame sequences with V and J called. These copies leave out some clones; in studies compared against another copy, an unresolved V gene accounts for under half, and the cause of the remainder is not known. D and trimming were read from the DNA, whereas the V and J calls and clone size are those reported in that table. The sample records around 130,000 clones, 74% of which are singletons. The ten biggest clones cover less than 7% of the sample.

The CDR3 starts with the cysteine, ends with the phenylalanine, and has 13 residues. The DNA shown is the 39-base CDR3, in frame from base 1. V and J are truncated by 3 bases and 9 bases respectively, leaving an intervening sequence of 12 bases. Looking up the germline V gene yields CDR1 SGHTA and CDR2 FQGNSA. Turning to this clone: The antigen it binds to is not known. The sample holds no much larger clone one base away, and base qualities are not on file.

The sequenced sample consisted of PBMCs. The receptor was derived from a woman in her 50s in good health and CMV-seropositive. The V gene is TRBV7-2 and the J gene is TRBJ2-1, with no D gene named confidently. The bases read TGTGCCAGCAGCTTTAACGTAGATGGTGAGCAGTTCTTC. Its translation reads: CASSFNVDGEQFF.